Sequencing of this TCR beta chain was carried out in a study of T cells in Graves' hyperthyroidism and ophthalmopathy. General study findings and limits: Appearing also in blood were most of the thyroid clonotypes expanded above 0.001.

Amplified TCR beta CDR3 regions came from RNA transcripts. TCR CDR3 underwent first-round RT-PCR with the HTBI primer set. TCRdb redid the calling of the multiplex PCR reads with MiXCR, one entry per CDR3 protein. The repertoire holds a few hundred thousand distinct CDR3 sequences, around 14% seen once, with around 7.5% in the top ten. The V gene end was trimmed by 2 bases and the J gene end by 0 bases; junction bases not matched to a gene: 5. CDR1 is SGHRS, CDR2 YFSETQ, per germline. CDR3 length equals 16 residues. PBMCs came from less than 11 ml fresh peripheral blood. On this clonotype itself: Its antigen is undetermined.

The V and J genes are TRBV5-1 and TRBJ2-1, with 7 bases aligning to TRBD1. The source material was blood. This TCR was recovered from a woman aged 25 to 39 with Graves' hyperthyroidism. CDR3 protein: CASSLWDSSSYNEQFF. The CDR3 coding sequence is TGCGCCAGCAGCTTATGGGACAGCAGCTCCTACAATGAGCAGTTCTTC. Full variable domain (rest looked up from reference TRBV5-1 and TRBJ2-1): KAGVTQTPRYLIKTRGQQVTLSCSPISGHRSVSWYQQTPGQGLQFLFEYFSETQRNKGNFPGRFSGRQFSNSRSEMNVSTLELGDSALYLCASSLWDSSSYNEQFFGPGTRLTVL.